This T cell receptor beta chain was obtained from a study of cytomegalovirus exposure and HLA in healthy donors. The PCR used 60 Vbeta and 13 Jbeta primers. Clones were sequenced by immunoSEQ multiplex PCR, and TCRdb holds only the in-frame ones, with some missing. The sample lists approximately 120,000 clones; roughly 82% were seen once. Donors sampled were nominally healthy, though unrecorded immune exposures were likely. In germline, CDR1 is KGHSH, CDR2 LQKENI. The ends lost 2 bases at V and 6 bases at J; junction bases unmatched: 3. This CDR3 is built from 13 residues. The clonotype originates from a woman between 40 and 55 years old in good health and CMV-seropositive. Sample: PBMCs. This chain connects TRBV18 to TRBJ1-1; 7 bases match TRBD1. The DNA for the CDR3 is TGTGCCAGCTCACCAGGGACAGACCCTGAAGCTTTCTTT. Protein: CASSPGTDPEAFF.